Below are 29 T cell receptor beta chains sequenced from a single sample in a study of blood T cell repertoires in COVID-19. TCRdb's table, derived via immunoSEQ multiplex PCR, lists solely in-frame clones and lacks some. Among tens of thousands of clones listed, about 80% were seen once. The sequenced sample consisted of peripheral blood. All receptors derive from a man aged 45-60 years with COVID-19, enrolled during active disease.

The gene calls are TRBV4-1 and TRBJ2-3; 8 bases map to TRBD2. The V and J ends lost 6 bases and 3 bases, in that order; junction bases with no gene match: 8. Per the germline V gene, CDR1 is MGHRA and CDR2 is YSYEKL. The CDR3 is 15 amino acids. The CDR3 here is CASSRASGHTDTQYF. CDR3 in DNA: TGCGCCAGCAGTCGGGCTAGCGGGCATACAGATACGCAGTATTTT.

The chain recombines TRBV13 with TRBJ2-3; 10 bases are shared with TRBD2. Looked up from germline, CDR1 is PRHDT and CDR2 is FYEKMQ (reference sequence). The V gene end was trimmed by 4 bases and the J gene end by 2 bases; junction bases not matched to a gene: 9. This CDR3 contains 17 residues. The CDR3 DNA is TGTGCCAGCAGCTCAAGGAGGACTAGCGGAACCACAGATACGCAGTATTTT. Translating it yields CASSSRRTSGTTDTQYF.

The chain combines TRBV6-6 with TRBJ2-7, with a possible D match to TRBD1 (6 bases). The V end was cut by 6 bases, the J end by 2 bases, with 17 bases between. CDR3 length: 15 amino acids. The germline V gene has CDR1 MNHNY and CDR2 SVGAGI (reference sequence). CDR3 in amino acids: CASRPRQVLPYEQYF. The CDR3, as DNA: TGTGCCAGCAGGCCCCGACAGGTTCTCCCCTACGAGCAGTACTTC.

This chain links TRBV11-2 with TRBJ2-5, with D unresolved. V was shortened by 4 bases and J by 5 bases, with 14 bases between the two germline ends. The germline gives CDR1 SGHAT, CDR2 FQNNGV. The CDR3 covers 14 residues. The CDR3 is CASSSLLEFETQYF. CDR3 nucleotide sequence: TGTGCCAGCAGCTCTCTTCTGGAGTTTGAGACCCAGTACTTC.

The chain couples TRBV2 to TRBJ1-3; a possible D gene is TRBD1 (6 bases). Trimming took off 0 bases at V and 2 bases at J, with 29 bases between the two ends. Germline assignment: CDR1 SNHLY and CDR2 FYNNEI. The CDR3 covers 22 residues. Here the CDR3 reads CASSEAFGLRDRWGHAGNTIYF. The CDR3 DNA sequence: TGTGCCAGCAGTGAAGCGTTTGGCCTAAGGGATCGATGGGGGCATGCTGGAAACACCATATATTTT.

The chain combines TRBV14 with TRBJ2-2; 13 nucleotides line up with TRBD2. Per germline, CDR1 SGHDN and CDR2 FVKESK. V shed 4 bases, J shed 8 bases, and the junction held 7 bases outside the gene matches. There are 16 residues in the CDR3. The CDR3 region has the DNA TGTGCCAGCAGCCTCGGGACTAGCGGGATTGTTGGGGAGCTGTTTTTT. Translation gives CASSLGTSGIVGELFF.

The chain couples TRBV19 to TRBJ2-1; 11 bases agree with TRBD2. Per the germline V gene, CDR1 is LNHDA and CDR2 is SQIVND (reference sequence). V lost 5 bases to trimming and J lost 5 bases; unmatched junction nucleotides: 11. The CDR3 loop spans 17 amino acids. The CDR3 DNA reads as TGTGCCAGTAGTCCGCGGGAGTTAGCGGGGGGGAACAATGAGCAGTTCTTC. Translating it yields CASSPRELAGGNNEQFF.

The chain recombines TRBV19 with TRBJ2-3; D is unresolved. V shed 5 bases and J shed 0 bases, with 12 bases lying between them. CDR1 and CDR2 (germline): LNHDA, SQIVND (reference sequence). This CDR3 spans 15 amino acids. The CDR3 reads CASSDRSRSTDTQYF. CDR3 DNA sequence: TGTGCCAGTAGTGACCGGAGCCGTAGCACAGATACGCAGTATTTT. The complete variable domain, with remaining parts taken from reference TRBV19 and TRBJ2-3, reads DGGITQSPKYLFRKEGQNVTLSCEQNLNHDAMYWYRQDPGQGLRLIYYSQIVNDFQKGDIAEGYSVSREKKESFPLTVTSAQKNPTAFYLCASSDRSRSTDTQYFGPGTRLTVL.

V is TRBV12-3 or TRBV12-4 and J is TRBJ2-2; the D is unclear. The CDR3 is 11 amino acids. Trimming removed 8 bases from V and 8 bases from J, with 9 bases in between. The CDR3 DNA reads TGTGCCAGCCTTTACAGAGGGGAGCTGTTTTTT. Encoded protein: CASLYRGELFF.

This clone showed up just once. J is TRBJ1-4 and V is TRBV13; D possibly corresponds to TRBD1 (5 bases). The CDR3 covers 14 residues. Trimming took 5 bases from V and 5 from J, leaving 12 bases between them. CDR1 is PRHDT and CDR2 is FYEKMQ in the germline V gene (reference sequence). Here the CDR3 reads CASSNQGSNEKLFF. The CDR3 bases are TGTGCCAGCAGCAACCAGGGCTCAAATGAAAAACTGTTTTTT.

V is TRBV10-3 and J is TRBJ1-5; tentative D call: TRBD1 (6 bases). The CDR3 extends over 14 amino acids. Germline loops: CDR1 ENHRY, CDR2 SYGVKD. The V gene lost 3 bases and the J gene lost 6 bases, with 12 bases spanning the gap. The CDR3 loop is CAISEQGGFQPQHF. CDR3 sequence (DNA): TGTGCCATCAGTGAACAGGGCGGGTTTCAGCCCCAGCATTTT.

The CDR3 DNA is TGTGCCAGCTCACCGGGCAGGGGGCGAGATGGCTACACCTTC. Its protein is CASSPGRGRDGYTF. The genes are TRBV18 and TRBJ1-2, with 8 nucleotides matching TRBD1. The V and J ends lost 3 bases and 6 bases, in that order; junction bases with no gene match: 6. The germline CDR1 and CDR2 sequences are KGHSH and LQKENI. The CDR3 has 14 residues.

CDR3 sequence: CASSVGFSSNYGYTF. In DNA, the CDR3 is TGTGCCAGCAGCGTAGGTTTTTCGTCTAACTATGGCTACACCTTC. The chain has TRBV9 and TRBJ1-2; D is unclear. This CDR3 has 15 amino acids. Germline CDR1 SGDLS, CDR2 YYNGEE. The V end was cut by 0 bases, the J end by 0 bases, with 9 bases between. The full variable domain, in which reference TRBV9 and TRBJ1-2 provide the parts outside the CDR3, is DSGVTQTPKHLITATGQRVTLRCSPRSGDLSVYWYQQSLDQGLQFLIQYYNGEERAKGNILERFSAQQFPDLHSELNLSSLELGDSALYFCASSVGFSSNYGYTFGSGTRLTVV.

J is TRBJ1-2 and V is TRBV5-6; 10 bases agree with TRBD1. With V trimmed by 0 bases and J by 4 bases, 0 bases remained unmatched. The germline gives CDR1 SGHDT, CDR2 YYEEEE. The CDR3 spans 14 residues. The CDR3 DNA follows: TGTGCCAGCAGCTTGGGGGACAGGGGCTATGGCTACACCTTC. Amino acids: CASSLGDRGYGYTF.

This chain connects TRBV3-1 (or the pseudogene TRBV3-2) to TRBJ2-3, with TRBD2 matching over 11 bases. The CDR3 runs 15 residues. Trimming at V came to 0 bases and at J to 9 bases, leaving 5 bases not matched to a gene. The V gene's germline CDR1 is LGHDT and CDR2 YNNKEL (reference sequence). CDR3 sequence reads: CASSQDTSGGHTQYF. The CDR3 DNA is TGTGCCAGCAGCCAAGATACTAGCGGGGGACACACGCAGTATTTT.

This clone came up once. Here the CDR3 reads CASSDRRPTDTQYF. CDR3 nucleotide sequence: TGTGCCAGCAGCGACAGGCGTCCCACAGATACGCAGTATTTT. The V gene is TRBV7-6, the J gene TRBJ2-3; tentative D call: TRBD1 (6 bases). Looked up from germline, CDR1 is SGHVS and CDR2 is FNYEAQ. The V gene lost 5 bases and the J gene lost 2 bases, with 11 bases spanning the gap. The CDR3 is 14 amino acids.

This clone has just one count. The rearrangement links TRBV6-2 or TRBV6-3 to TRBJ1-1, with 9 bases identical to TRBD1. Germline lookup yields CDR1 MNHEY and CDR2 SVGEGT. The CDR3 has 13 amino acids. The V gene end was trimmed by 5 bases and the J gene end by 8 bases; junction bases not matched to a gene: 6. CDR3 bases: TGTGCCAGCAGTACCGGGACAGGGTACGAAGCTTTCTTT. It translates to CASSTGTGYEAFF.

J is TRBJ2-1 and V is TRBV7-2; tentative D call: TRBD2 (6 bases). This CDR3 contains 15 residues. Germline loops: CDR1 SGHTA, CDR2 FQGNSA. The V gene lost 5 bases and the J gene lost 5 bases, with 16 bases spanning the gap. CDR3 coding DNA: TGTGCCAGCAGCCTCGCAGGGACTCAGAACAATGAGCAGTTCTTC. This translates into CASSLAGTQNNEQFF.

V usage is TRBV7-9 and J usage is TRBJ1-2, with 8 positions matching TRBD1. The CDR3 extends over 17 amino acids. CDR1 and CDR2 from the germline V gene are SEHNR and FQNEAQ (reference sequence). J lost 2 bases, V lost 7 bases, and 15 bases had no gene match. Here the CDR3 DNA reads TGTGCCAGCACCCCGGACAGGGACGTTGTTTCGAACTATGGCTACACCTTC. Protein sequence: CASTPDRDVVSNYGYTF.

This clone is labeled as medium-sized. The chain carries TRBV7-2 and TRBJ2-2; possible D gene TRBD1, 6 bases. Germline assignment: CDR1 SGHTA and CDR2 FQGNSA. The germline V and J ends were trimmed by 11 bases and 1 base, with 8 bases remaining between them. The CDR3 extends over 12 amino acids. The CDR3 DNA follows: TGTGCCTTACAGGGGAACACCGGGGAGCTGTTTTTT. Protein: CALQGNTGELFF.

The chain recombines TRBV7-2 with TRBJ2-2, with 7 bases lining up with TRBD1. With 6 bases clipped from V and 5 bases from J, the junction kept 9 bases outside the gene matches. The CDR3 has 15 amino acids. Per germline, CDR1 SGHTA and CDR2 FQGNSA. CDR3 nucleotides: TGTGCCAGCAGGCCGGGACAGCCTGGAACCGGGGAGCTGTTTTTT. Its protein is CASRPGQPGTGELFF.

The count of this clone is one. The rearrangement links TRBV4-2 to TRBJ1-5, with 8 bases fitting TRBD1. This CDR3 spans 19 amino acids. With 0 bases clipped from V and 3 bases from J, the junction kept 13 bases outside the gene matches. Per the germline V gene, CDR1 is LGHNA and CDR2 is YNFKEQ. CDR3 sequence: CASSQDETRKTGDNQPQHF. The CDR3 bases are TGTGCCAGCAGCCAAGATGAGACCCGTAAGACAGGGGACAATCAGCCCCAGCATTTT.

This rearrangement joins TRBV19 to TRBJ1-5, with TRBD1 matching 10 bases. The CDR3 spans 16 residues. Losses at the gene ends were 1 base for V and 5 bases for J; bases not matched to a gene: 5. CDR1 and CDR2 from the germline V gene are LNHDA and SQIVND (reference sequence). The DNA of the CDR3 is TGTGCCAGTAGTATAGTAGGGACAGGGGACGATCAGCCCCAGCATTTT. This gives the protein CASSIVGTGDDQPQHF.

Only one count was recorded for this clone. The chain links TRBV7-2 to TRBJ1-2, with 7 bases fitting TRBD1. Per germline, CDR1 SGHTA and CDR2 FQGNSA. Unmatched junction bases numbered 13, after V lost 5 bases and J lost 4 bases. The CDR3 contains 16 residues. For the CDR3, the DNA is TGTGCCAGCAGCCAGACGTCAGGGGGGCAGTCCTATGGCTACACCTTC. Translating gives CASSQTSGGQSYGYTF.

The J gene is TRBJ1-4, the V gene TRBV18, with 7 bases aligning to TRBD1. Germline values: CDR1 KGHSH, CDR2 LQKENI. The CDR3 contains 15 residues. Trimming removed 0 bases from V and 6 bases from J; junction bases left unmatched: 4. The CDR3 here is CASSPPGTAYEKLFF. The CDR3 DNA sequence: TGTGCCAGCTCACCACCCGGGACAGCTTATGAAAAACTGTTTTTT.

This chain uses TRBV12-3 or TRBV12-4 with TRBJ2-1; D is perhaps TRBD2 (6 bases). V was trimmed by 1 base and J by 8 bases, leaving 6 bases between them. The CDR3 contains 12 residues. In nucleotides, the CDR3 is TGTGCCAGCAGTTTAGGGGGGGATGAGCAGTTCTTC. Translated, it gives CASSLGGDEQFF.

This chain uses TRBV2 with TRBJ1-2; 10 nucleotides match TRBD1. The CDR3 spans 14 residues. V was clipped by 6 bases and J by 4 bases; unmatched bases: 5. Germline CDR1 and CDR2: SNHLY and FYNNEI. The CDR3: CASSRQGAAYGYTF. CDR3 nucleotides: TGTGCCAGCAGCCGACAGGGGGCGGCCTATGGCTACACCTTC. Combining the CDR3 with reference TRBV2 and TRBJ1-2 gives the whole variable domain EPEVTQTPSHQVTQMGQEVILRCVPISNHLYFYWYRQILGQKVEFLVSFYNNEISEKSEIFDDQFSVERPDGSNFTLKIRSTKLEDSAMYFCASSRQGAAYGYTFGSGTRLTVV.

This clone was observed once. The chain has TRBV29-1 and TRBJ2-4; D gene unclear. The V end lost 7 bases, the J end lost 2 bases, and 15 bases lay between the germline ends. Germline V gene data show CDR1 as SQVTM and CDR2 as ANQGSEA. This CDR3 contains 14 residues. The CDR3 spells CSATRAGSKNIQYF. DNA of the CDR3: TGCAGCGCTACCAGAGCAGGATCCAAAAACATTCAGTACTTC.

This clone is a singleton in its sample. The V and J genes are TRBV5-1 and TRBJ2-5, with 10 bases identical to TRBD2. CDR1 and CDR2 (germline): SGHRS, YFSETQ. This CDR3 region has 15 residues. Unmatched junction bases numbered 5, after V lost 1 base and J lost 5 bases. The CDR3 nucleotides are TGCGCCAGCAGCTTGAGGAGCGGGGGGGCCGAGACCCAGTACTTC. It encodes CASSLRSGGAETQYF. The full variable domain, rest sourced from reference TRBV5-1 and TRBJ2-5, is KAGVTQTPRYLIKTRGQQVTLSCSPISGHRSVSWYQQTPGQGLQFLFEYFSETQRNKGNFPGRFSGRQFSNSRSEMNVSTLELGDSALYLCASSLRSGGAETQYFGPGTRLLVL.